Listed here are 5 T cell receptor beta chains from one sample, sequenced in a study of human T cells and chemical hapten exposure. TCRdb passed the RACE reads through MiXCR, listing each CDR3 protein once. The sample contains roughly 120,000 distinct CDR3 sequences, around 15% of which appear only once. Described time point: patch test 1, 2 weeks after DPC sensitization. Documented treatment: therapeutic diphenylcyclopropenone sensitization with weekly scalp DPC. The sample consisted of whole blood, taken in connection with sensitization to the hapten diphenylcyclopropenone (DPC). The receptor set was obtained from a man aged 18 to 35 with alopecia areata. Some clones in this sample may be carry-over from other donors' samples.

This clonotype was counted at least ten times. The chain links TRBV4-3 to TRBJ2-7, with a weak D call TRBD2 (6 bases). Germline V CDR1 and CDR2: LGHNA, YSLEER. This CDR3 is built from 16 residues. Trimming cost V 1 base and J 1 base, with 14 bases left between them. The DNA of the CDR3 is TGCGCCAGCAGCCAAGTGAGGCAGGGAGGATCCTACGAGCAGTACTTC. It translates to CASSQVRQGGSYEQYF.

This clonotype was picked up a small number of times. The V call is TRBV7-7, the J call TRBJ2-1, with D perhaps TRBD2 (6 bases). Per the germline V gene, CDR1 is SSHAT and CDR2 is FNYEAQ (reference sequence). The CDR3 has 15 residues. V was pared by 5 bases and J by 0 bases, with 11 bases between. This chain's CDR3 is CASSRDFSSYNEQFF. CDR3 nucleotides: TGTGCCAGCAGCCGGGACTTCAGCTCCTACAATGAGCAGTTCTTC.

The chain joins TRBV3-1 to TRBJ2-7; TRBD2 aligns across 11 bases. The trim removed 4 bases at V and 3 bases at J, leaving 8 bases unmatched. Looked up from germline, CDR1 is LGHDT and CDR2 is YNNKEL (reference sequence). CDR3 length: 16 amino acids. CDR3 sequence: CASSPTLAGGRYEQYF. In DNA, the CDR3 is TGTGCCAGCAGCCCCACCTTAGCGGGGGGGCGCTACGAGCAGTACTTC.

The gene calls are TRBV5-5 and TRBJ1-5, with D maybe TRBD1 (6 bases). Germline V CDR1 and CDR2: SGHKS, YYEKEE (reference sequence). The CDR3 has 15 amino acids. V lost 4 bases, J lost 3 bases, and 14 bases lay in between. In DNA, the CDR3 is TGTGCCAGCAGCCCGGTGGGGGCTTACAATCAGCCCCAGCATTTT. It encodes CASSPVGAYNQPQHF.

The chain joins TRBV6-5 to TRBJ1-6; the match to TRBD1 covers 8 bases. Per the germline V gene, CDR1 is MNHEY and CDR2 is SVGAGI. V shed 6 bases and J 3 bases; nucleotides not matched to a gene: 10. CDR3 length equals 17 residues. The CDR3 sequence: CASSHDRGRIYNSPLHF. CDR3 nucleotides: TGTGCCAGCAGCCATGACAGGGGTAGGATCTATAATTCACCCCTCCACTTT.